The 32 T cell receptor beta chains below all came from one sample that was sequenced in a study of blood T cell repertoires in COVID-19. Profiled with immunoSEQ multiplex PCR; TCRdb holds only in-frame clones, not every one. The data hold 300,000 or so clones, with more than 90% observed a single time. The sequencing input was PBMCs or T cells enriched from blood (not recorded which). All receptors come from a man aged 55 to 69 who had recovered from COVID-19.

In regard to this clone: Different DNA sequences within this sample yield the same CDR3. The V call is TRBV9, the J call TRBJ2-7, with 7 positions matching TRBD2. Germline V gene lookup returns CDR1 SGDLS and CDR2 YYNGEE. The CDR3 has 15 residues. J gave up 2 bases and V 0 bases, and 5 bases lay outside the gene matches. The CDR3 nucleotides read TGTGCCAGCAGCGTAGGGACGGGAGGCCCCTACGAGCAGTACTTC. Translating it yields CASSVGTGGPYEQYF.

The V call is TRBV19, the J call TRBJ1-5, with 7 bases that match TRBD1. With 9 bases clipped from V and 6 bases from J, the junction kept 8 bases outside the gene matches. The CDR3 totals 13 residues. Germline-derived CDR1 and CDR2 are LNHDA and SQIVND (reference sequence). The CDR3 nucleotides read TGTGCCAGCGGGACAGAGAGGAGTCAGCCCCAGCATTTT. Protein sequence: CASGTERSQPQHF.

This chain joins TRBV4-1 and TRBJ2-7; 13 bases are a match to TRBD2. The CDR3 loop spans 16 amino acids. The ends lost 2 bases at V and 6 bases at J; junction bases unmatched: 7. Germline V gives CDR1 MGHRA, CDR2 YSYEKL. CDR3: CASSQRLAGGIGEQYF. CDR3 coding DNA: TGCGCCAGCAGCCAAAGACTAGCGGGGGGTATCGGCGAGCAGTACTTC.

CDR3 DNA: TGTGCCAGCACCGGGACAGGGGGCCTTCTGAGCAATCAGCCCCAGCATTTT. This sequence encodes CASTGTGGLLSNQPQHF. The V and J genes are TRBV2 and TRBJ1-5, with TRBD1 identical over 12 bases. CDR3 length equals 17 residues. The germline V gene has CDR1 SNHLY and CDR2 FYNNEI. V was clipped by 7 bases and J by 1 base; unmatched bases: 8.

This clone has just one count. V is TRBV5-1 and J is TRBJ2-5, with a possible D match to TRBD1 (6 bases). This CDR3 is 16 amino acids long. Germline V gene sequence: CDR1 SGHRS, CDR2 YFSETQ. V was cut by 0 bases and J by 4 bases, with 16 bases left in between. The CDR3 loop is CASSLAAAGVGETQYF. The CDR3 DNA follows: TGCGCCAGCAGCTTGGCCGCCGCAGGGGTGGGAGAGACCCAGTACTTC. The variable domain in full, with the rest retrieved from reference TRBV5-1 and TRBJ2-5, is KAGVTQTPRYLIKTRGQQVTLSCSPISGHRSVSWYQQTPGQGLQFLFEYFSETQRNKGNFPGRFSGRQFSNSRSEMNVSTLELGDSALYLCASSLAAAGVGETQYFGPGTRLLVL.

This rearrangement joins TRBV6-5 to TRBJ2-2, with 13 bases aligning to TRBD2. The germline V gene encodes CDR1 MNHEY and CDR2 SVGAGI. V dropped 4 bases and J dropped 5; count of bases not matched to a gene: 4. The CDR3 is made up of 16 amino acids. CDR3 DNA: TGTGCCAGCAGTTTGACTAGCGGGGGGCGAACCGGGGAGCTGTTTTTT. Residues: CASSLTSGGRTGELFF.

The gene calls are TRBV19 and TRBJ1-5, with 7 bases fitting TRBD1. The CDR3 has 13 residues. The V and J ends lost 5 bases and 7 bases, in that order; junction bases with no gene match: 5. Per germline, CDR1 LNHDA and CDR2 SQIVND (reference sequence). The CDR3 DNA follows: TGTGCCAGTAGTGAATCAGGGGGACAGCCCCAGCATTTT. This encodes CASSESGGQPQHF.

The rearrangement links TRBV5-4 to TRBJ2-1; TRBD2 matches at 8 bases. The CDR3 runs to 15 residues. Per the germline V gene, CDR1 is SGHNT and CDR2 is YYREEE (reference sequence). The trim removed 0 bases at V and 12 bases at J, leaving 11 bases unmatched. The CDR3 DNA reads TGTGCCAGCAGCTTGGTCGGGAGGGCCCCCCAGGTGCAGTTCTTC. It codes for CASSLVGRAPQVQFF.

V and J are TRBV7-6 and TRBJ2-1; a weak D match, TRBD1 (5 bases). Germline V lookup: CDR1 SGHVS, CDR2 FNYEAQ. CDR3 length equals 12 residues. Trimming stripped 5 bases from V and 6 bases from J, with 8 bases between. The CDR3 DNA reads TGTGCCAGCAGCAGGGGATTCAATGAGCAGTTCTTC. Its protein product is CASSRGFNEQFF.

V gene TRBV21-1 combines with J gene TRBJ1-5; TRBD1, the table's D call, lacks a check against the DNA. TRBV21-1 is tagged as a pseudogene. The CDR3 has 18 residues. The CDR3 here is CASSKRPGTGRDDQPQHF. As DNA, the CDR3 is TGTGCCAGCAGCAAACGTCCCGGGACAGGGCGGGACGATCAGCCCCAGCATTTT.

J is TRBJ1-3 and V is TRBV18, with D tentatively TRBD1 (6 bases). The germline V gene encodes CDR1 KGHSH and CDR2 LQKENI. The CDR3 has 16 residues. V was trimmed by 2 bases and J by 7 bases, leaving 18 bases between them. The DNA of the CDR3 is TGTGCCAGCTCACCATATCAGACAGGTTCGGGGAACACCATATATTTT. Translation gives CASSPYQTGSGNTIYF.

The chain carries TRBV11-3 and TRBJ2-7, with D unclear. CDR3 size: 14 residues. The germline CDR1 and CDR2 sequences are SGHNT and YENEEA. Trimming removed 1 base at V and 4 bases at J, with 11 bases between. In nucleotides, the CDR3 is TGTGCCAGCAGCTTAGCTGGCGTACTATACGAGCAGTACTTC. Its protein product is CASSLAGVLYEQYF.

The chain employs TRBV28 and TRBJ2-1, with TRBD2 matching 9 bases. CDR3 length equals 14 residues. The germline CDR1 and CDR2 sequences are MDHEN and SYDVKM. V was pared by 8 bases and J by 5 bases, with 7 bases of the junction left unmatched. The DNA for the CDR3 is TGTGCCAGCCATAGCGGGAGTAGCCACAATGAGCAGTTCTTC. This translates into CASHSGSSHNEQFF.

This sequence joins TRBV5-1 and TRBJ1-2; 7 bases agree with TRBD1. CDR1 SGHRS and CDR2 YFSETQ come from the germline V gene. V shed 4 bases, J shed 6 bases, and the junction held 9 bases outside the gene matches. This CDR3 is built from 14 residues. The CDR3 DNA is TGCGCCAGCAGCCCAGAGGGACAGCAGAATGGCTACACCTTC. Translating gives CASSPEGQQNGYTF.

The sample holds a few counts of this clone. This chain links TRBV2 with TRBJ2-3, with 7 bases aligning to TRBD2. This CDR3 comprises 16 residues. Germline lookup yields CDR1 SNHLY and CDR2 FYNNEI. The V gene end was trimmed by 4 bases and the J gene end by 4 bases; junction bases not matched to a gene: 11. The CDR3 region has the DNA TGTGCCAGCAGTGCACAAACTAGCGCCCTCCCAGATACGCAGTATTTT. This sequence encodes CASSAQTSALPDTQYF.

The chain uses TRBV9 and TRBJ1-1; TRBD1 aligns across 8 bases. Trimming at V came to 4 bases and at J to 7 bases, leaving 6 bases not matched to a gene. Germline CDR1 reads SGDLS; CDR2 reads YYNGEE. The CDR3 spans 13 residues. Here the CDR3 reads CASSLQGGGEAFF. CDR3 nucleotides: TGTGCCAGCAGCTTACAGGGGGGTGGTGAAGCTTTCTTT.

The rearrangement joins TRBV10-3 to TRBJ1-1; no clear D gene. Germline lookup yields CDR1 ENHRY and CDR2 SYGVKD. The CDR3 spans 15 residues. V was pared by 3 bases and J by 10 bases, with 21 bases between. The CDR3 DNA follows: TGTGCCATCAGTGACCCCAATACAGTCGGGGTTCCAGCTTTCTTT. Translated: CAISDPNTVGVPAFF.

V gene TRBV30 combines with J gene TRBJ2-3, with D hard to call. The V end lost 2 bases, the J end lost 4 bases, and 7 bases lay between the germline ends. This CDR3 spans 12 amino acids. Germline CDR1 is GTSNPN and CDR2 is SVGIG (reference sequence). The CDR3 loop reads CAWSPSADTQYF. Here the CDR3 DNA reads TGTGCCTGGAGTCCCTCAGCAGATACGCAGTATTTT. Drawing the rest from reference TRBV30 and TRBJ2-3, the complete variable domain is SQTIHQWPATLVQPVGSPLSLECTVEGTSNPNLYWYRQAAGRGLQLLFYSVGIGQISSEVPQNLSASRPQDRQFILSSKKLLLSDSGFYLCAWSPSADTQYFGPGTRLTVL.

The chain joins TRBV7-2 to TRBJ2-7, with TRBD2 matching 7 bases. Trimming took 3 bases from V and 3 from J; bases not matched to a gene: 5. CDR1 and CDR2 (germline): SGHTA, FQGNSA. This CDR3 has 14 amino acids. The CDR3 here is CASSLGGGLYEQYF. The CDR3 bases are TGTGCCAGCAGCTTGGGGGGAGGGCTCTACGAGCAGTACTTC.

Turning to this clone: Other DNA sequences in this specimen translate into the identical CDR3. The rearrangement links TRBV19 to TRBJ2-7; 7 bases are a match to TRBD1. This CDR3 contains 14 residues. Germline V gene lookup returns CDR1 LNHDA and CDR2 SQIVND (reference sequence). V was clipped by 1 base and J by 2 bases; unmatched bases: 2. The CDR3 DNA reads TGTGCCAGTAGTATAGGGACAGGCCCCTACGAGCAGTACTTC. This codes for CASSIGTGPYEQYF.

V and J are TRBV18 and TRBJ2-3, with 10 bases that match TRBD2. Germline CDR1 and CDR2: KGHSH and LQKENI. V shed 5 bases, J shed 0 bases, and the junction held 11 bases outside the gene matches. The CDR3 has 18 amino acids. CDR3 loop: CASSSLAGAPTSTDTQYF. CDR3 DNA: TGTGCCAGCTCATCCCTAGCGGGGGCCCCTACTAGCACAGATACGCAGTATTTT.

This clone was counted between two and nine times. The V call is TRBV4-1, the J call TRBJ2-5; tentatively, D is TRBD2 (5 bases). CDR1 is MGHRA and CDR2 is YSYEKL in the germline V gene. Trimming removed 0 bases at V and 7 bases at J, with 15 bases between. CDR3 length: 15 amino acids. The CDR3 protein is CASSQDPGTVGTQYF. CDR3 in DNA: TGCGCCAGCAGCCAAGATCCGGGAACGGTCGGGACCCAGTACTTC.

This sequence joins TRBV15 and TRBJ2-3, with 10 positions matching TRBD2. Germline V gene lookup returns CDR1 LNHNV and CDR2 YYDKDF (reference sequence). The CDR3 is made up of 18 amino acids. V lost 1 base and J lost 2; bases outside the gene matches: 9. CDR3: CATSRGTSGGGYTDTQYF. CDR3 nucleotides: TGTGCCACCAGCAGAGGGACTAGCGGAGGGGGATACACAGATACGCAGTATTTT.

This clone has just one count. V gene TRBV7-8 combines with J gene TRBJ1-2; unclear D gene. V was trimmed by 1 base and J by 4 bases, leaving 7 bases between them. CDR1 and CDR2 (germline): SGHVS, FQNEAQ. The CDR3 contains 13 residues. The CDR3 sequence: CASSLVALYGYTF. DNA of the CDR3: TGTGCCAGCAGCTTAGTAGCGCTCTATGGCTACACCTTC. Full variable domain (rest looked up from reference TRBV7-8 and TRBJ1-2): GAGVSQSPRYKVAKRGQDVALRCDPISGHVSLFWYQQALGQGPEFLTYFQNEAQLDKSGLPSDRFFAERPEGSVSTLKIQRTQQEDSAVYLCASSLVALYGYTFGSGTRLTVV.

This chain uses TRBV7-8 with TRBJ1-6; TRBD1 matches at 7 bases. CDR3 length: 15 residues. V lost 5 bases, J lost 10 bases, and 11 bases stayed unmatched. CDR1 and CDR2 from the germline V gene are SGHVS and FQNEAQ. As DNA, the CDR3 is TGTGCCAGCAGCCCTATCAGGGGGGTAGAGTCACCCCTCCACTTT. Residues: CASSPIRGVESPLHF.

V and J are TRBV7-9 and TRBJ2-3; 8 bases agree with TRBD2. From germline, CDR1 is SEHNR and CDR2 FQNEAQ (reference sequence). The CDR3 runs 15 residues. Unmatched junction bases numbered 8, after V lost 8 bases and J lost 1 base. Written as DNA, the CDR3 is TGTGCCAGCTGGTTCAGCGGGAGAGGCACAGATACGCAGTATTTT. It translates to CASWFSGRGTDTQYF.

V is TRBV7-7 and J is TRBJ2-3; TRBD2 might be the D (6 bases). The CDR3 is 11 amino acids. CDR1 is SSHAT, CDR2 FNYEAQ, per germline (reference sequence). The CDR3 protein is CASGSGDTQYF. The CDR3 nucleotides read TGTGCTAGCGGCTCAGGGGATACGCAGTATTTT.

V gene TRBV9 combines with J gene TRBJ2-1; 7 bases match TRBD2. Germline CDR1 and CDR2: SGDLS and YYNGEE. The CDR3 covers 15 residues. The J segment lost 6 bases and the V segment lost 5 bases, leaving 11 bases of the junction unmatched. The DNA of the CDR3 is TGTGCCAGCAGTCGGATGGCGGGGGTAGGCAATGAGCAGTTCTTC. This gives the protein CASSRMAGVGNEQFF. Supplemented by reference TRBV9 and TRBJ2-1, the full variable domain reads DSGVTQTPKHLITATGQRVTLRCSPRSGDLSVYWYQQSLDQGLQFLIQYYNGEERAKGNILERFSAQQFPDLHSELNLSSLELGDSALYFCASSRMAGVGNEQFFGPGTRLTVL.

The chain employs TRBV19 and TRBJ1-2; TRBD1 agrees at 8 bases. V shed 5 bases, J shed 8 bases, and the junction held 10 bases outside the gene matches. Germline loops: CDR1 LNHDA, CDR2 SQIVND (reference sequence). CDR3 size: 14 residues. The CDR3 protein is CASSFGQGEGGYTF. The CDR3 nucleotides are TGTGCCAGTAGTTTCGGACAGGGCGAGGGGGGCTACACCTTC.

This chain joins TRBV6-5 and TRBJ1-2; tentatively, D is TRBD1 (5 bases). Germline CDR1 reads MNHEY; CDR2 reads SVGAGI. The CDR3 loop spans 11 amino acids. Trimming left V 7 bases short and J 5 bases short, with 8 bases between. The CDR3 region is CASTKGYGYTF. The CDR3 DNA is TGTGCCAGCACCAAGGGGTATGGCTACACCTTC.

There are a few counts of this clone. Within the sample, other DNA sequences also encode this same CDR3. The gene calls are TRBV27 and TRBJ2-1; D is possibly TRBD1 (5 bases). Germline lookup yields CDR1 MNHEY and CDR2 SMNVEV (reference sequence). This CDR3 comprises 14 residues. The V gene lost 2 bases and the J gene lost 7 bases, with 12 bases spanning the gap. CDR3 DNA sequence: TGTGCCAGCAGTTTAGGGCAGGGTGGGAATGAGCAGTTCTTC. This sequence encodes CASSLGQGGNEQFF.

DNA for the CDR3: TGTGCCAGCCAATTCAACGTAGAAGGAAACACCATATATTTT. Translating gives CASQFNVEGNTIYF. This rearrangement joins TRBV7-9 to TRBJ1-3; D remains ambiguous. Trimming shortened V by 8 bases and J by 4 bases, and 15 bases separated the two germline ends. The V gene's germline CDR1 is SEHNR and CDR2 FQNEAQ (reference sequence). The CDR3 runs to 14 residues.